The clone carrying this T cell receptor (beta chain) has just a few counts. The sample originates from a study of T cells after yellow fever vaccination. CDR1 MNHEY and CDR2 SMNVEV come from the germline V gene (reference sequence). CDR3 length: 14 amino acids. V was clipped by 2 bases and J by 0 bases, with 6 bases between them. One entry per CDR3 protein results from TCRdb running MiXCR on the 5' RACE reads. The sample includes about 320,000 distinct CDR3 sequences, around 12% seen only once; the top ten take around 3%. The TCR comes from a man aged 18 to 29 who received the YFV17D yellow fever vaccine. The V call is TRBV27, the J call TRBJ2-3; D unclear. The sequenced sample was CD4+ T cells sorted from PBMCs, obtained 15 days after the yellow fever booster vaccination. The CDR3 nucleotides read TGTGCCAGCAGTTTAAGCCTAAGCACAGATACGCAGTATTTT. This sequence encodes CASSLSLSTDTQYF.